This TCR beta chain was documented in a study of T and B cells in COVID-19 patients. As for the study in general: Peripheral blood came from COVID-19 patients with active infection or after recovery.

This clonotype is classed as medium-sized. No antigen is known for it. From blood, about 250-500 ng of genomic DNA served as TRB template. BIOMED2 TRB-A/B primer pools were used in multiplex TRB PCR. TCRdb ran MiXCR on the multiplex PCR reads and lists one entry per CDR3 protein. The profile shows fewer than 6,000 distinct CDR3 sequences, 25% to 30% of them singletons. Findings of the study overall: At recovery TRB diversity and richness exceeded healthy donors, after highly clonal active COVID-19 repertoires. Patients with COVID-19 reportedly showed strongly skewed T cell receptor beta variable and joining gene usage. No sequencing was yet done of CD4+, regulatory or CD8+ subsets, or of SARS-CoV-2-responsive or tetramer+ sorted cells.

This CDR3 has 16 amino acids. Trimming took 2 bases from V and 2 from J; bases not matched to a gene: 6. The germline CDR1 and CDR2 sequences are MNHEY and SVGAGI. This sequence was found in a human donor with active COVID-19. The donor label of this sample is uncertain. The chain recombines TRBV6-5 with TRBJ2-7, with 10 bases fitting TRBD2. The sample comprised blood. The CDR3 loop reads CASSYGWTSGAYEQYF. The CDR3 nucleotides read TGTGCCAGCAGTTACGGATGGACTAGCGGAGCCTACGAGCAGTACTTC.